What follows is one TCR beta chain and its context. This entry belongs to a study of T-cell reconstitution after alpha-beta-depleted transplantation in children. Trimming cost V 6 bases and J 3 bases; bases outside gene matches: 5. In germline, CDR1 is DFQATT, CDR2 SNEGSKA (reference sequence). The CDR3 runs 14 residues. Unique molecular identifiers tagged the TCRbeta library. In TCRdb, the PCR reads were re-called with MiXCR into one record per CDR3 protein. Here the sample spans about 500,000 distinct CDR3 sequences, about 33% being singletons. The receptor was isolated from a human donor who donated a stem cell graft to a child with aplastic anemia. This rearrangement joins TRBV20-1 to TRBJ2-6; 7 bases fit TRBD1. Source: PBMCs from the stem cell graft donor, taken from the stem cell graft. CDR3: CSARGYGGANVLTF. The CDR3 DNA sequence: TGCAGTGCCAGGGGGTATGGTGGGGCCAACGTCCTGACTTTC.